This TCR beta chain derives from a study of tumor and adjacent non-tumor tissue in lung cancer. The wider study: About 4.17 million productive TCRbeta reads were obtained per sample on average.

There are many counts of this clonotype. Its antigen is not known. CDR1 and CDR2 (germline): SQVTM, ANQGSEA. CDR3 size: 12 residues. J was trimmed by 8 bases and V by 7 bases; bases with no gene match: 6. Points from the study as a whole: In normal lung, the top 100 clones were significantly more dominant than in tumor.

No cell sorting was done before RNA was extracted from the tissue. Newly diagnosed lung cancer patients had thoracic surgery in China, August–late 2014, without prior chemotherapy. A modified ARM-PCR protocol with three rounds of nested PCR amplified TCRbeta. TCRdb called the multiplex PCR reads again in MiXCR, with one record for every CDR3 protein. The table has 89,000 or so distinct CDR3 sequences, roughly three fifths seen once; the top ten hold roughly 15%. The TCR was taken from a man aged 70 or older with non-small cell lung cancer. Sequenced input: lung tumor tissue. This sequence joins TRBV29-1 and TRBJ1-2, with 11 positions matching TRBD1. The CDR3 here is CSAGQGAQGYTF. CDR3 DNA sequence: TGCAGCGCAGGACAGGGGGCGCAAGGCTACACCTTC.